This TCR beta chain was retrieved from a study of blood T cell repertoires in COVID-19. Study-wide context: Sites in the United States, Italy and Spain provided acute and convalescent COVID-19 samples. The analysed material was cDNA or gDNA that came from T cells, B-cell-depleted T cells, or PBMCs.

Source study methods: Counts of nucleated cells, estimated from reference gene primer amplification, were obtained. Using immunoSEQ multiplex PCR, the repertoire was profiled, and TCRdb retains in-frame clones only, with some absent. That table gives V, J and clone size, and the DNA gave D and trimming. The sample has tens of thousands of clones; roughly 80% are singletons. V was clipped by 2 bases and J by 2 bases; unmatched bases: 2. Germline CDR1 and CDR2: KGHSH and LQKENI. CDR3 length equals 14 residues. The TCR originated in a woman at least 80 years old with acute or convalescent COVID-19. This sequence joins TRBV18 and TRBJ2-5, with 7 bases that match TRBD1. The sequenced sample consisted of peripheral blood. CDR3 loop: CASSPGTAQETQYF. The CDR3 DNA sequence: TGTGCCAGCTCACCAGGGACAGCGCAAGAGACCCAGTACTTC.